Included here is one T cell receptor (beta chain) sequence, with context. The entry originates in a study of blood T cell repertoires in COVID-19. Study in general: Both acute and convalescent COVID-19 samples were obtained from the United States, Italy and Spain. In each case, the material was cDNA or gDNA derived from T cells, B-cell-depleted T cells, or PBMCs.

Per germline, CDR1 SGHRS and CDR2 YFSETQ. V was cut by 3 bases and J by 4 bases, with 14 bases left in between. The CDR3 is 14 residues long. Methods used by the authors: For nucleated cells, counts were estimated from reference gene primer amplification. The data were produced by immunoSEQ multiplex PCR, yet TCRdb's version contains in-frame clones alone and is incomplete. D and trimming come from the DNA, and the V and J calls and clone size come from that table. The sample records some 250,000 clones, about 90% being singletons. This sequence joins TRBV5-1 and TRBJ2-7, with D perhaps TRBD1 (7 bases). This sequence originates from a man aged 55 to 70 who had recovered from COVID-19. Sequencing was performed on peripheral blood. This CDR3 is CASSSQGGLYEQYF. The CDR3 nucleotides read TGCGCCAGCAGCTCCCAGGGGGGTTTATACGAGCAGTACTTC.